The T cell receptor (beta chain) described here comes from a study of blood T cell repertoires in COVID-19. Study details: Sites in the United States, Italy and Spain provided acute and convalescent COVID-19 samples. T cells, B-cell-depleted T cells, or PBMCs provided the cDNA or gDNA that served as material.

Authors' methods: Researchers report that nucleated cell counts were estimated from reference gene primer amplification. Sequencing used immunoSEQ multiplex PCR; TCRdb keeps in-frame clones, though not all of them. The DNA gave D and trimming, while V, J and clone size come from that table. This table holds approximately 160,000 clones, approximately 80% found once. Germline V CDR1 and CDR2: MRHNA, SNTAGT. The CDR3 length is 13 residues. Trimming cost V 6 bases and J 5 bases, with 13 bases left between them. The receptor was derived from a woman aged 80 or older with active or convalescent COVID-19. The V call is TRBV6-4, the J call TRBJ1-2, with D hard to call. Sequencing was done on a sample of peripheral blood. The CDR3 nucleotides read TGTGCCAGCAGGCCAGGCCGTGATTATGGCTACACCTTC. This encodes CASRPGRDYGYTF.